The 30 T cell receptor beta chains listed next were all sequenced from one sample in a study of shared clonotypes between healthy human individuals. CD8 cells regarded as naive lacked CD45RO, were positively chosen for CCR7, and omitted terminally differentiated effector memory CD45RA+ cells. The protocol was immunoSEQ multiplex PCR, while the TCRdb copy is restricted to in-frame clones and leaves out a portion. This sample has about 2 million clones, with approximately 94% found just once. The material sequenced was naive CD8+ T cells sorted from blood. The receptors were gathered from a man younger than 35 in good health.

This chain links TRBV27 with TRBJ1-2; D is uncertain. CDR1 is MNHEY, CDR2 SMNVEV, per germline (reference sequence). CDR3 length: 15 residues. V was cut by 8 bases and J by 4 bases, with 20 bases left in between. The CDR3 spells CASGTGMGGFYGYTF. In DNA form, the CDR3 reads TGTGCCAGCGGTACGGGAATGGGCGGATTCTATGGCTACACCTTC.

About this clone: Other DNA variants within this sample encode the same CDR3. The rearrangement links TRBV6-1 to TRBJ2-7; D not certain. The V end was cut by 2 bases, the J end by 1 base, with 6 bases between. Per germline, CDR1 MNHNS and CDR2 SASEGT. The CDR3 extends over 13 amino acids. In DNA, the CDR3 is TGTGCCAGCAGTGAACCCGGGTCCTACGAGCAGTACTTC. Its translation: CASSEPGSYEQYF.

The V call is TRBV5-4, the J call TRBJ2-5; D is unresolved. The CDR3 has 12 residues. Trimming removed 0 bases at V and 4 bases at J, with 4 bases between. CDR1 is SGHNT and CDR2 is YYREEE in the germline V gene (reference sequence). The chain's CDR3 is CASSLGVETQYF. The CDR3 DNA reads TGTGCCAGCAGCTTGGGGGTAGAGACCCAGTACTTC.

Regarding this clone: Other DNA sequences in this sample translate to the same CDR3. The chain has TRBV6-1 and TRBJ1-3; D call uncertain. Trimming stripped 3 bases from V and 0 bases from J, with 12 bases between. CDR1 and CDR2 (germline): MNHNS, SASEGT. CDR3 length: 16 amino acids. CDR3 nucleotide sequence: TGTGCCAGCAGTGATCCGGGAGAGGGCTCTGGAAACACCATATATTTT. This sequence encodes CASSDPGEGSGNTIYF.

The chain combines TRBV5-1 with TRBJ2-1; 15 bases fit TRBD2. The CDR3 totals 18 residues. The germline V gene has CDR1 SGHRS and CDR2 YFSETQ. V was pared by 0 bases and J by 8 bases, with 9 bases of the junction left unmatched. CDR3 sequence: CASSLVPGLAGGPHEQFF. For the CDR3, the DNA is TGCGCCAGCAGCTTGGTACCCGGACTAGCGGGGGGGCCACATGAGCAGTTCTTC. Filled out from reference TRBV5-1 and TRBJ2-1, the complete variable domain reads KAGVTQTPRYLIKTRGQQVTLSCSPISGHRSVSWYQQTPGQGLQFLFEYFSETQRNKGNFPGRFSGRQFSNSRSEMNVSTLELGDSALYLCASSLVPGLAGGPHEQFFGPGTRLTVL.

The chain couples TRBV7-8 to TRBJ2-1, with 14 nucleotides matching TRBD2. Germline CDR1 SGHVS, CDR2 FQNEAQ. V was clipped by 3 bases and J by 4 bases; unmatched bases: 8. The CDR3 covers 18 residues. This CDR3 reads CASSFGLAGGAKYNEQFF. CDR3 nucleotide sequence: TGTGCCAGCAGCTTCGGACTAGCGGGGGGAGCTAAATACAATGAGCAGTTCTTC. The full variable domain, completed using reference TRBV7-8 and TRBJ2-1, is GAGVSQSPRYKVAKRGQDVALRCDPISGHVSLFWYQQALGQGPEFLTYFQNEAQLDKSGLPSDRFFAERPEGSVSTLKIQRTQQEDSAVYLCASSFGLAGGAKYNEQFFGPGTRLTVL.

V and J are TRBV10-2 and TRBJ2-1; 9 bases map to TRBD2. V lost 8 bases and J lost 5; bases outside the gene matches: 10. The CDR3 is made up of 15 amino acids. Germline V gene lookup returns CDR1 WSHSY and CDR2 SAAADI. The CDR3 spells CASQNLAGSHNEQFF. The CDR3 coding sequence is TGCGCCAGCCAAAATCTAGCGGGGAGCCACAATGAGCAGTTCTTC.

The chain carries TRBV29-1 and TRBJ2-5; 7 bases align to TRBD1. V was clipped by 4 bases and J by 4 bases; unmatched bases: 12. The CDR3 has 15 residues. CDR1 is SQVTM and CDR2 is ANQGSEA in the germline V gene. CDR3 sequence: CSVVVDREAPETQYF. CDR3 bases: TGCAGCGTTGTAGTTGACAGGGAAGCCCCAGAGACCCAGTACTTC.

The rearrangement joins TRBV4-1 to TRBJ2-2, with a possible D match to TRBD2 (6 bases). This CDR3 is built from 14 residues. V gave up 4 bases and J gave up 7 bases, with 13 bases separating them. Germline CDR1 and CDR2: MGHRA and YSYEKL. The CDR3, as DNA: TGCGCCAGCAGCCCCCGACTAGGAAGCGGGGAGCTGTTTTTT. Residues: CASSPRLGSGELFF.

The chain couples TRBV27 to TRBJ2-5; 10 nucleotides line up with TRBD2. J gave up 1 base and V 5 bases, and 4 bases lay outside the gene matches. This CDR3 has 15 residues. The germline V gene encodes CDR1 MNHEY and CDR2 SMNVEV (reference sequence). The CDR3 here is CASSTTSGVQETQYF. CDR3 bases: TGTGCCAGCAGTACTACTAGCGGGGTCCAAGAGACCCAGTACTTC.

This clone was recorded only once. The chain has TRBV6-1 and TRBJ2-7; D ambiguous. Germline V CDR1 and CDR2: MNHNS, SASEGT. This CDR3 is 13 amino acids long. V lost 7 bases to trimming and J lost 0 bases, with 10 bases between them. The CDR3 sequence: CASTAVHSYEQYF. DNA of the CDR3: TGTGCCAGCACGGCGGTACACTCCTACGAGCAGTACTTC.

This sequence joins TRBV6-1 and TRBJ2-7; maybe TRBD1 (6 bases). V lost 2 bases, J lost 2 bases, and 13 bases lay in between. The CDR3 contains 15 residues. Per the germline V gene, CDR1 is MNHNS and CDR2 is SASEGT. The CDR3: CASSEREAGAYEQYF. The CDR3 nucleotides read TGTGCCAGCAGTGAAAGGGAAGCAGGGGCCTACGAGCAGTACTTC.

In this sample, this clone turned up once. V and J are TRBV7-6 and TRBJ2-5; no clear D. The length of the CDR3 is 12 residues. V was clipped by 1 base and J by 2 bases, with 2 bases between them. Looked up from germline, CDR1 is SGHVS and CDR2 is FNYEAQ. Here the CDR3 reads CASSLEQETQYF. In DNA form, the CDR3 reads TGTGCCAGCAGCTTAGAGCAAGAGACCCAGTACTTC.

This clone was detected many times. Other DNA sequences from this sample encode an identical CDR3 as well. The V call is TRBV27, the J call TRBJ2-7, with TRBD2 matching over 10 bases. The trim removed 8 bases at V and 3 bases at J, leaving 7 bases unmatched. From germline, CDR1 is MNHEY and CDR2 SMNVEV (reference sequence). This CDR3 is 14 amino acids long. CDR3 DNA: TGTGCCAGCTCTGAGGTAGCGGGAGGCTACGAGCAGTACTTC. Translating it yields CASSEVAGGYEQYF.

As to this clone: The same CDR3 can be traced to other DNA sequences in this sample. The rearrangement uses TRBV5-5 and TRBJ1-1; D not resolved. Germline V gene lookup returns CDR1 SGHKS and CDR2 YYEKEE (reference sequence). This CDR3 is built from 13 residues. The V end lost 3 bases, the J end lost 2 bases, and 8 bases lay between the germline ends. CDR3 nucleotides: TGTGCCAGCAGCTCGGACGTTAACACTGAAGCTTTCTTT. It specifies CASSSDVNTEAFF.

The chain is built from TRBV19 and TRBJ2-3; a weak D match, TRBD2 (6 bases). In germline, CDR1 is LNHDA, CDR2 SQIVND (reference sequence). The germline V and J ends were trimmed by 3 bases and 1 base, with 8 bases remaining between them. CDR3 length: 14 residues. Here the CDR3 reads CASSIRGGTDTQYF. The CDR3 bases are TGTGCCAGTAGTATTCGCGGGGGCACAGATACGCAGTATTTT.

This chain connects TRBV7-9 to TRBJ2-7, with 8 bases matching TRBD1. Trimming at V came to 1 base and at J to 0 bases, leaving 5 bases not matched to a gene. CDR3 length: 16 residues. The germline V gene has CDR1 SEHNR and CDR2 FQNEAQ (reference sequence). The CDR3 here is CASSLDLTGVSYEQYF. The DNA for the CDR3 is TGTGCCAGCAGCTTAGATTTGACAGGGGTCTCCTACGAGCAGTACTTC.

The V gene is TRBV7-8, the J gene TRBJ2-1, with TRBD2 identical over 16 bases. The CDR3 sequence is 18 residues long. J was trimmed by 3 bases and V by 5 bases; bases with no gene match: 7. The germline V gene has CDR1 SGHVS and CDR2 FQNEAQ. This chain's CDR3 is CASSEGLAGGNGYNEQFF. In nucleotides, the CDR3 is TGTGCCAGCAGCGAGGGACTAGCGGGAGGGAATGGCTACAATGAGCAGTTCTTC.

CDR3 nucleotides: TGTGCCAGCAGTGAGCTACTAGCAAACAATGAGCAGTTCTTC. Translation gives CASSELLANNEQFF. The chain couples TRBV2 to TRBJ2-1; D may be TRBD2 (6 bases). Looked up from germline, CDR1 is SNHLY and CDR2 is FYNNEI. The CDR3 runs 14 residues. Trimming pared 3 bases from V and 5 bases from J, leaving 11 bases between.

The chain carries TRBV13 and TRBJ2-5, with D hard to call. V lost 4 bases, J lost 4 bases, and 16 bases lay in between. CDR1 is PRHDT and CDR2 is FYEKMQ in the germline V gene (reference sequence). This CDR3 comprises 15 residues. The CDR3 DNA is TGTGCCAGCAGCTCAACGGATGGTGGCGGAGAGACCCAGTACTTC. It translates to CASSSTDGGGETQYF.

The CDR3 here is CASSDTTWTSGTGELFF. The CDR3 region has the DNA TGTGCCAGCAGCGATACCACGTGGACTAGTGGAACCGGGGAGCTGTTTTTT. V usage is TRBV5-6 and J usage is TRBJ2-2, with TRBD2 matching over 7 bases. From germline, CDR1 is SGHDT and CDR2 YYEEEE. The CDR3 extends over 17 amino acids. V was pared by 4 bases and J by 5 bases, with 14 bases of the junction left unmatched.

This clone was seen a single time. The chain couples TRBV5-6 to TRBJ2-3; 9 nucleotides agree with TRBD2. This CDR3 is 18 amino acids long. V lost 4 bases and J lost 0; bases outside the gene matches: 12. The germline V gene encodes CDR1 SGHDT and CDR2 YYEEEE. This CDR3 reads CASSPRHSGGLSTDTQYF. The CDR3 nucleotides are TGTGCCAGCAGCCCTCGCCATAGCGGGGGCCTTAGCACAGATACGCAGTATTTT.

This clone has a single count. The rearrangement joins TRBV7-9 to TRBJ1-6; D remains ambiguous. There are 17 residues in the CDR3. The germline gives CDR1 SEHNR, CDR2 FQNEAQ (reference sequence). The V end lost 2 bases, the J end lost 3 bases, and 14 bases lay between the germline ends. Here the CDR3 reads CASSLTALQNYNSPLHF. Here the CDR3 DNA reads TGTGCCAGCAGCTTAACAGCATTACAAAACTATAATTCACCCCTCCACTTT.

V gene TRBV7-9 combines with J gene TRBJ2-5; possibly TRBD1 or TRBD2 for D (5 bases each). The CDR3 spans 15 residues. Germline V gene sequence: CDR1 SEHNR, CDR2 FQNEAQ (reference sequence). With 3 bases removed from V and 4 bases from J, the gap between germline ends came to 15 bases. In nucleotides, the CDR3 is TGTGCCAGCAGCTTGAGCCGGGACGAGGGAGAGACCCAGTACTTC. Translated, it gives CASSLSRDEGETQYF.

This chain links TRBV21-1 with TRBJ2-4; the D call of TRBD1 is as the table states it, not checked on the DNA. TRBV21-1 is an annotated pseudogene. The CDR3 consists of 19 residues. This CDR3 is CASSTGRGRQGLAKNIQYF. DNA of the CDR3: TGTGCCAGCAGCACAGGAAGGGGACGACAGGGATTAGCCAAAAACATTCAGTACTTC.

The CDR3 bases are TGTGCCAGCAGTGAAGCTAACCAGGGTCTATTAGAGACCCAGTACTTC. It is translated as CASSEANQGLLETQYF. The rearrangement uses TRBV2 and TRBJ2-5; D perhaps matches TRBD1 (5 bases). Trimming stripped 0 bases from V and 4 bases from J, with 15 bases between. The CDR3 is made up of 16 amino acids. CDR1 and CDR2 (germline): SNHLY, FYNNEI.

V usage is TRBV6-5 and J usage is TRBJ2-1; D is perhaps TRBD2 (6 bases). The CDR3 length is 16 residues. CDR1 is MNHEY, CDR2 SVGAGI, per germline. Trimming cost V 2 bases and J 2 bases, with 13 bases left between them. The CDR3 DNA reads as TGTGCCAGCAGTTACGAGGCGGGAACGCCCTACAATGAGCAGTTCTTC. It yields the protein CASSYEAGTPYNEQFF.

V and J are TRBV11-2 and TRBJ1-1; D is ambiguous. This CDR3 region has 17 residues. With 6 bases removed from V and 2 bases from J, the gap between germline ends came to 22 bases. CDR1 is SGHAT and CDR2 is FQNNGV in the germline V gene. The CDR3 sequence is CASSSLKVLRQNTEAFF. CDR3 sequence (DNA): TGTGCCAGCAGTTCCTTGAAGGTTCTTCGCCAAAACACTGAAGCTTTCTTT. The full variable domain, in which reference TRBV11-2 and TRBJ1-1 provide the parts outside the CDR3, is EAGVAQSPRYKIIEKRQSVAFWCNPISGHATLYWYQQILGQGPKLLIQFQNNGVVDDSQLPKDRFSAERLKGVDSTLKIQPAKLEDSAVYLCASSSLKVLRQNTEAFFGQGTRLTVV.

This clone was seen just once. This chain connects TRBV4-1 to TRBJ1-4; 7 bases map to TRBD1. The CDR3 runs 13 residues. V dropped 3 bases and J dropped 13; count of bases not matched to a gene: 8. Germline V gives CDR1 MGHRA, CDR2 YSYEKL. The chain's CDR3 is CASSQPQGEGLFF. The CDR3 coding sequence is TGCGCCAGCAGCCAGCCCCAGGGGGAGGGACTGTTTTTT.

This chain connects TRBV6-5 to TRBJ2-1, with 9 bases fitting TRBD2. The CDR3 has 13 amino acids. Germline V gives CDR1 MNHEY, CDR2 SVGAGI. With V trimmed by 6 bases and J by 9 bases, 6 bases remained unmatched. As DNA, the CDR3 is TGTGCCAGCAGGCCTAGCGGGGTCGCTGAGCAGTTCTTC. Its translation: CASRPSGVAEQFF.